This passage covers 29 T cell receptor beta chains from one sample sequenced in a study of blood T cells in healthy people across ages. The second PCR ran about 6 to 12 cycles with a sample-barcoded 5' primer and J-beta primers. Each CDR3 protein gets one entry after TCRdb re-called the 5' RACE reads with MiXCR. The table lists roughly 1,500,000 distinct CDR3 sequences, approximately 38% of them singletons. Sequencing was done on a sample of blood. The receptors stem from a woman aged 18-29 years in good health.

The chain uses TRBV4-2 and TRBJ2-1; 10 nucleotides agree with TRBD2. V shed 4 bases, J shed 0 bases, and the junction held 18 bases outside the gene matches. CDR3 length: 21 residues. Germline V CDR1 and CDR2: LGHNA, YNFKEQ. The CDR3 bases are TGTGCCAGCAGCCCCGAACCGGAGGCTAGCGGGAGATTGGTCTCCTACAATGAGCAGTTCTTC. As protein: CASSPEPEASGRLVSYNEQFF.

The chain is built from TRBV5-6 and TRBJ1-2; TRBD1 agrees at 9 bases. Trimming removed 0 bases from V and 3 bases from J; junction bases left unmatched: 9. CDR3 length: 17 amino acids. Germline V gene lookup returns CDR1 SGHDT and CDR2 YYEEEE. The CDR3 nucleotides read TGTGCCAGCAGCTTGGGGGACAGGGACTTCCGATACTATGGCTACACCTTC. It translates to CASSLGDRDFRYYGYTF.

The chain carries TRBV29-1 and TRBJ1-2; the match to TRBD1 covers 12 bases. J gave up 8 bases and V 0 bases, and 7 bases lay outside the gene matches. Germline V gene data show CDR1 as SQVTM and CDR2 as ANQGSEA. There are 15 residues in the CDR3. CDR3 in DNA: TGCAGCGTTGAAGAGCCGGGACAGGGGGCGGGAGGCTACACCTTC. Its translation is CSVEEPGQGAGGYTF. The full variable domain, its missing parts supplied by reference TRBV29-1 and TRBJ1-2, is SAVISQKPSRDICQRGTSLTIQCQVDSQVTMMFWYRQQPGQSLTLIATANQGSEATYESGFVIDKFPISRPNLTFSTLTVSNMSPEDSSIYLCSVEEPGQGAGGYTFGSGTRLTVV.

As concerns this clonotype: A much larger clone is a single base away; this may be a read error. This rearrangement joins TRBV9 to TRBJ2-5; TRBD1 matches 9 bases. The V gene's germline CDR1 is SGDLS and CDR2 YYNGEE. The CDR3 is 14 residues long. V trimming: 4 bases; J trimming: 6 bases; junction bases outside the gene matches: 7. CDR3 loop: CASSPGTGKKTQYF. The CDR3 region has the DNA TGTGCCAGCAGCCCAGGGACAGGGAAAAAGACCCAGTACTTC.

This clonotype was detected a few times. CDR3 DNA sequence: TGTGCCAGCAGCTTAATGACCGGACAGGGCTCCGAGCAGTACTTC. Its translation is CASSLMTGQGSEQYF. This chain links TRBV7-2 with TRBJ2-7; 8 bases align to TRBD1. V was pared by 2 bases and J by 6 bases, with 9 bases of the junction left unmatched. The CDR3 has 15 amino acids. Germline CDR1 SGHTA, CDR2 FQGNSA.

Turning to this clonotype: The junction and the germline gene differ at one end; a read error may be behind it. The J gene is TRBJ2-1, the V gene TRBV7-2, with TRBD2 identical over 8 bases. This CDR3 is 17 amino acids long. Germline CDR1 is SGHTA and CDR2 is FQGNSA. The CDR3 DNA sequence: TGTGGCAGCAGCTTAGGAACTACTAGCGGAGCGAACAATGAGCAGTTCTTC. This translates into CGSSLGTTSGANNEQFF.

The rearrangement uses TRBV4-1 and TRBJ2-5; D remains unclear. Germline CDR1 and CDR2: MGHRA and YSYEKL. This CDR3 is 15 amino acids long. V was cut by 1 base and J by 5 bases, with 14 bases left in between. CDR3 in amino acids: CASSQGIYAQETQYF. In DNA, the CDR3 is TGCGCCAGCAGCCAAGGGATCTACGCTCAGGAGACCCAGTACTTC.

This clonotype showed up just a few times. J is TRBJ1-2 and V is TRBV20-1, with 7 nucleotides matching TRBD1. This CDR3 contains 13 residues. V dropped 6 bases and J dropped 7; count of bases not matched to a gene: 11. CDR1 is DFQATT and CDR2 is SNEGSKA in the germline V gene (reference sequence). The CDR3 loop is CSAPKTGFGGYTF. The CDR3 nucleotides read TGCAGTGCCCCGAAGACAGGGTTTGGTGGCTACACCTTC.

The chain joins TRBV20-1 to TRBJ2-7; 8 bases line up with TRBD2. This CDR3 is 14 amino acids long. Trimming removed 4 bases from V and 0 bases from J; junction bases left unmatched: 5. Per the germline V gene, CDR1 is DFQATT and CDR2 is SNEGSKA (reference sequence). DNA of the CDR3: TGCAGTGCTACCGGGGGGGGGGTCTCCTACGAGCAGTACTTC. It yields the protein CSATGGGVSYEQYF.

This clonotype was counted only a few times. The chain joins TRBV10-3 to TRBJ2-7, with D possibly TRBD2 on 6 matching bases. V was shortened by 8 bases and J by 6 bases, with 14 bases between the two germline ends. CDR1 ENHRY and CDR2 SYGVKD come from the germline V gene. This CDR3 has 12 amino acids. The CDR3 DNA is TGTGCCATCGGGGGGTTCGTGAGCGAGCAGTACTTC. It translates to CAIGGFVSEQYF.

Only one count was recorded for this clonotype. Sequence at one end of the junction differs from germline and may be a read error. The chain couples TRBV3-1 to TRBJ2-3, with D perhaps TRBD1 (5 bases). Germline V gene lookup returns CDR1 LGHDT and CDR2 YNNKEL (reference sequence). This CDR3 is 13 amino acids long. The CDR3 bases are TGTGCCAGCAGCAAAGAAGGGGCAGGGACGCAGTATTTT. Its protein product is CASSKEGAGTQYF.

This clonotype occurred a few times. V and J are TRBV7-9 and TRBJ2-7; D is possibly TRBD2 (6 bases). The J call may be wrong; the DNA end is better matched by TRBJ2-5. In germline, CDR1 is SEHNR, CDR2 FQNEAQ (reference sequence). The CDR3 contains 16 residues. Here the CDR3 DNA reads TGTGCCAGCAGCTTAGAGGTCGGGACTCGAGGCGAGACCCAGTACTTC. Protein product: CASSLEVGTRGETQYF.

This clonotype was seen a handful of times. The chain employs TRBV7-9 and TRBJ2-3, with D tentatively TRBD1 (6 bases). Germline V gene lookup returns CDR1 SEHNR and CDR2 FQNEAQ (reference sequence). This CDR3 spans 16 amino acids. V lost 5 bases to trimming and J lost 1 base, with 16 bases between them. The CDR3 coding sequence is TGTGCCAGCAGCAACGCAAGGGGGATTGGCACAGATACGCAGTATTTT. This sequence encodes CASSNARGIGTDTQYF.

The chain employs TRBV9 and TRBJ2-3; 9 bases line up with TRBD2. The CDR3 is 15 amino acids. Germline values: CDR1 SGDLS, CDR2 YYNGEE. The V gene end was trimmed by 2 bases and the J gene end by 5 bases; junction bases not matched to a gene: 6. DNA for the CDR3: TGTGCCAGCAGCGTTGGCGGGGGGGCTAAAGATACGCAGTATTTT. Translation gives CASSVGGGAKDTQYF.

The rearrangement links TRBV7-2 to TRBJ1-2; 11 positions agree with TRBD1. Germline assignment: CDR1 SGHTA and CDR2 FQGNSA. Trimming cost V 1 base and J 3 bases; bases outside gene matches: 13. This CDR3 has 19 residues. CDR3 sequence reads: CASSLGRTGGWGGDYGYTF. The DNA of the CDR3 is TGTGCCAGCAGCTTAGGACGGACAGGGGGCTGGGGTGGAGACTATGGCTACACCTTC.

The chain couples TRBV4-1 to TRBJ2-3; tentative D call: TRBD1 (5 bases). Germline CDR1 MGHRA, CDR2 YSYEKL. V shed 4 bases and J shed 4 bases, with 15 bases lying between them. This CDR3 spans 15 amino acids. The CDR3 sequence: CASSPEIQGSDTQYF. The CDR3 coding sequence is TGCGCCAGCAGCCCTGAGATCCAGGGATCAGATACGCAGTATTTT.

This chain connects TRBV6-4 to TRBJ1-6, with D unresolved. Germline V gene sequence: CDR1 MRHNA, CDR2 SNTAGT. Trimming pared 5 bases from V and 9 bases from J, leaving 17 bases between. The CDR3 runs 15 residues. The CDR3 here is CASSLSVGVGSPLHF. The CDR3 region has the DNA TGTGCCAGCAGTCTTTCCGTTGGAGTAGGTTCACCCCTCCACTTT.

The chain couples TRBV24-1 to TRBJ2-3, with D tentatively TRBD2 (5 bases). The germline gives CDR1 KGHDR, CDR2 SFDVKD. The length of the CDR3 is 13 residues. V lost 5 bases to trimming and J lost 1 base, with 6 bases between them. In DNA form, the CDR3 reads TGTGCCACCAGTGCGAGGGGCACAGATACGCAGTATTTT. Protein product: CATSARGTDTQYF.

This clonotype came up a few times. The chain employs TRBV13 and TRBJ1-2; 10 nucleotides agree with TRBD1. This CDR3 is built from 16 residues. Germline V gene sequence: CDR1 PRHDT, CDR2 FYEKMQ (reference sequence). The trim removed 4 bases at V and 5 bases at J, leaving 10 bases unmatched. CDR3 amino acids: CASSSQTGGGGYGYTF. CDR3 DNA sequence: TGTGCCAGCAGCTCTCAGACAGGGGGCGGAGGGTATGGCTACACCTTC.

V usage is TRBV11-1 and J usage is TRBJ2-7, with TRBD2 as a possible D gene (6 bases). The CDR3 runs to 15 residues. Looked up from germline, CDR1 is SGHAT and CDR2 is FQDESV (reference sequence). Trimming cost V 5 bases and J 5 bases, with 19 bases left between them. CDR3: CASSPSDWEEDEQYF. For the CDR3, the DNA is TGTGCCAGCAGCCCTTCGGACTGGGAGGAGGACGAGCAGTACTTC.

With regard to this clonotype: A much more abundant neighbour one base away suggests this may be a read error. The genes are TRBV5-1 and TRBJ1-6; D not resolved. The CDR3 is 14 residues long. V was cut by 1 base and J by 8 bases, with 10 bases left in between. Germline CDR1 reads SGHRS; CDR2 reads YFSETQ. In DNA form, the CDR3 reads TGCGCCAGCAGCTTGTGGTCCGAAGATTCACCCCTCCACTTT. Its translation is CASSLWSEDSPLHF.

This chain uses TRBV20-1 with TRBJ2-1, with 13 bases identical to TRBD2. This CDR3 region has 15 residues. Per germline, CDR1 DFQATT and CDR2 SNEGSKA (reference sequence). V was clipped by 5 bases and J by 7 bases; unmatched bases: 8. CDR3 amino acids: CSASRTSGSINEQFF. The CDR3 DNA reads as TGCAGTGCTTCGCGGACTAGCGGGAGTATAAATGAGCAGTTCTTC.

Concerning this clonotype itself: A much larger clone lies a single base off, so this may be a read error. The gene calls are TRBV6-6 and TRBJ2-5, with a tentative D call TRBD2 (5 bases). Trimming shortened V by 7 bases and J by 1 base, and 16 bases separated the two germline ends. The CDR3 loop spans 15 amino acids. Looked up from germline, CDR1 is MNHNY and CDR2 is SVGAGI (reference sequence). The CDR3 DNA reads TGTGCCAGCAACCGCCCGGGTGGGAGCCAAGAGACCCAGTACTTC. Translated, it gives CASNRPGGSQETQYF.

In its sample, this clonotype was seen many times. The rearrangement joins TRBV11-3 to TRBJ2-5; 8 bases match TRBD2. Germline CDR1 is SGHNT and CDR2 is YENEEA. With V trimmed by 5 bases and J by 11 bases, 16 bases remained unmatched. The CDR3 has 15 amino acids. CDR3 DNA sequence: TGTGCCAGCAGCACCTCGGGCGGGGGGTACAATGAGCAGTACTTC. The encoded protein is CASSTSGGGYNEQYF. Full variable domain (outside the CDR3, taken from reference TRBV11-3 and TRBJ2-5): EAGVVQSPRYKIIEKKQPVAFWCNPISGHNTLYWYLQNLGQGPELLIRYENEEAVDDSQLPKDRFSAERLKGVDSTLKIQPAELGDSAVYLCASSTSGGGYNEQYFGPGTRLLVL.

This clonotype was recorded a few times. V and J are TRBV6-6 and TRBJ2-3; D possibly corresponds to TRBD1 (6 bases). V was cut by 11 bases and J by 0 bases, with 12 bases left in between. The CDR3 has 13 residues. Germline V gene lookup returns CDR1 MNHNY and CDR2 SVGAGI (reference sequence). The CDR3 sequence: CAVRGGSTDTQYF. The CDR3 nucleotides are TGTGCCGTAAGAGGGGGAAGCACAGATACGCAGTATTTT.

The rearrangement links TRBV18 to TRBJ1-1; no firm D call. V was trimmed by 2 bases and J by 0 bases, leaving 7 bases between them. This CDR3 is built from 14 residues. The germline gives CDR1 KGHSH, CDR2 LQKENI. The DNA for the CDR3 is TGTGCCAGCTCACCAATCGAGATGAACACTGAAGCTTTCTTT. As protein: CASSPIEMNTEAFF.

CDR3 coding DNA: TGTGCCAGCAGTAAAGTAACAGGGTCTGCGAACACTGAAGCTTTCTTT. Residues: CASSKVTGSANTEAFF. The J gene is TRBJ1-1, the V gene TRBV6-1; perhaps TRBD1 as D (6 bases). The CDR3 is 16 residues long. V lost 5 bases to trimming and J lost 1 base, with 17 bases between them. Germline loops: CDR1 MNHNS, CDR2 SASEGT.

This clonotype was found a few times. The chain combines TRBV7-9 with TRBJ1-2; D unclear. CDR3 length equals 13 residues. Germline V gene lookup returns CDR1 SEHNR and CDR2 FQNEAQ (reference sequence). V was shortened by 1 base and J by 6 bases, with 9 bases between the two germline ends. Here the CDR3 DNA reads TGTGCCAGCAGCTTAGGCCCCCTCCATGGCTACACCTTC. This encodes CASSLGPLHGYTF.

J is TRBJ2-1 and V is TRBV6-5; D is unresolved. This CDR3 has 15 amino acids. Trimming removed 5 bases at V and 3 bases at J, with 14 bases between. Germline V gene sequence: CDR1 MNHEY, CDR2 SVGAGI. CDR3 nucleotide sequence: TGTGCCAGCAGTCCCGATCCGACTGTCTACAATGAGCAGTTCTTC. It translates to CASSPDPTVYNEQFF.